The 30 T cell receptor beta chains listed next were all sequenced from one sample in a study of CD8+CD57+ T cells in acquired aplastic anemia. Patients selected for sequencing had displayed CD8+CD57+ cell expansion by flow cytometry. TCR beta VDJ and CDR3 were profiled, and genomic DNA was the template. TCRdb re-called the reads with MiXCR, one entry per CDR3 protein. The data contain about 260,000 distinct CDR3 sequences, about 80% of them singletons. The source material was sorted CD4+, CD8+, or CD8+CD57+ T cells (not recorded which) from PBMCs. The receptors shown here come from a human donor with aplastic anemia.

The CDR3 nucleotides read TGTGCCAGCAGCTTCGCGACTAGTCCCGATACGCAGTATTTT. It translates to CASSFATSPDTQYF. The chain has TRBV5-8 and TRBJ2-3; tentative D call: TRBD2 (6 bases). The CDR3 sequence is 14 residues long. Germline CDR1 SGHTS, CDR2 YDEGEE. With 2 bases removed from V and 6 bases from J, the gap between germline ends came to 13 bases.

With respect to this clonotype: One end of the junction is discordant with germline, which a read error may explain. The rearrangement uses TRBV9 and TRBJ2-5; the D is unclear. From germline, CDR1 is SGDLS and CDR2 YYNGEE. The CDR3 is 14 residues long. In DNA, the CDR3 is TGTGCCACCAGCAGAGGCAGCGATCAAGAGAACCTTTACTTC. Protein product: CATSRGSDQENLYF.

In regard to this clonotype: The missing conserved phenylalanine or tryptophan at the end of this CDR3 makes a read error likely. Because the CDR3's place on the DNA is in doubt, the DNA is left out and the CDR3 is given as listed by TCRdb. J is TRBJ2-5 and V is TRBV2; the table's TRBD1 call for D was not verified on the DNA. The CDR3 spans 14 amino acids, including both terminal residues. Germline V gene lookup returns CDR1 SNHLY and CDR2 FYNNEI. The CDR3 reads CASGGGGTEAHHYV.

A remark on this clonotype: One end of the junction varies from germline; a read error may be responsible. V gene TRBV7-8 combines with J gene TRBJ2-3; 10 nucleotides line up with TRBD2. Germline assignment: CDR1 SGHVS and CDR2 FQNEAQ. There are 13 residues in the CDR3. The CDR3 region has the DNA TGTGCCAGCGGCTTAGCGGGAGGAGCCAATACGCAGTTT. This sequence encodes CASGLAGGANTQF.

In its sample, this clonotype was seen once. The V and J genes are TRBV24-1 and TRBJ2-1; possible D gene TRBD2, 7 bases. V was pared by 7 bases and J by 7 bases, with 19 bases between. CDR3 length equals 15 residues. The V gene's germline CDR1 is KGHDR and CDR2 SFDVKD. The CDR3 bases are TGTGCCACCAGCGGCGGGGGCAGGGCGAGTAATGAGCAGTTCTTC. It specifies CATSGGGRASNEQFF.

Only a few counts were recorded for this clonotype. The chain has TRBV7-2 and TRBJ2-7; D might be TRBD2 (6 bases). Trimming took 3 bases from V and 1 from J, leaving 22 bases between them. Germline values: CDR1 SGHTA, CDR2 FQGNSA. There are 18 residues in the CDR3. The CDR3 sequence: CASSFQPGGAALSYEQYV. The CDR3 region has the DNA TGTGCCAGCAGCTTTCAGCCAGGCGGGGCAGCCCTTTCCTACGAGCAGTACGTC.

Of note for this clonotype: At one end, the junction sequence differs from germline, possibly due to a read error. This sequence joins TRBV7-9 and TRBJ2-2, with TRBD2 matching over 7 bases. CDR1 and CDR2 from the germline V gene are SEHNR and FQNEAQ (reference sequence). This CDR3 contains 15 residues. The CDR3 nucleotides read TGTGCCAGCAGCTTTAGCGGGTTGAATACCGGGGAGCCGTTTTTT. It encodes CASSFSGLNTGEPFF.

DNA for the CDR3: TGTGCCAGCAGCTTCGATCTGACAGGGAACACGTATTTTTTCTTT. It yields the protein CASSFDLTGNTYFFF. This chain connects TRBV2 to TRBJ1-1; 7 bases map to TRBD1. The germline V gene has CDR1 SNHLY and CDR2 FYNNEI. CDR3 length: 15 residues. V lost 6 bases and J lost 13; bases outside the gene matches: 20.

The chain couples TRBV5-8 to TRBJ2-3; D gene ambiguous. Germline CDR1 reads SGHTS; CDR2 reads YDEGEE. V was pared by 2 bases and J by 6 bases, with 13 bases between. CDR3 length: 14 amino acids. CDR3 nucleotide sequence: TGTGCCAGCAGCTTAATCCGGAGTCCCGATACGCAGTATTTT. As protein: CASSLIRSPDTQYF.

The chain uses TRBV20-1 and TRBJ2-7; 10 positions match TRBD2. The CDR3 covers 14 residues. Germline CDR1 reads DFQATT; CDR2 reads SNEGSKA (reference sequence). Trimming cost V 2 bases and J 3 bases; bases outside gene matches: 4. As DNA, the CDR3 is TGCAGTGCTAGAAAGCGGGAGGGGGGCTACGAGCAGTACTTC. Its protein is CSARKREGGYEQYF.

Concerning this clonotype: The CDR3 does not close with the conserved phenylalanine or tryptophan, likely indicating a read error. No DNA is shown, since the ends of the CDR3 on it are uncertain; the CDR3 is the one TCRdb lists. The CDR3 loop reads CASGYAGRGPGYL. The V call is TRBV7-2, the J call TRBJ2-3; TRBD2 is the table's D call and was not checked against the DNA. Both ends counted, the CDR3 spans 13 residues. CDR1 is SGHTA, CDR2 FQGNSA, per germline.

In the case of this clonotype: The CDR3 carries no conserved terminal phenylalanine or tryptophan, so it likely arises from a read error. No DNA is shown, since the ends of the CDR3 on it are uncertain; the CDR3 is the one TCRdb lists. The rearrangement uses TRBV29-1 and TRBJ1-2. The CDR3 spans 14 amino acids, including both terminal residues. Germline V lookup: CDR1 SQVTM, CDR2 ANQGSEA. This CDR3 reads CSASPTDEDYGYTY.

This chain connects TRBV2 to TRBJ2-2; a weak D match, TRBD2 (6 bases). TRBJ2-1 explains the end of the DNA better; the J call may be wrong. Looked up from germline, CDR1 is SNHLY and CDR2 is FYNNEI. The CDR3 consists of 13 residues. The CDR3: CASMDGGIEEQFF. CDR3 DNA: TGTGCCAGCATGGATGGGGGGATCGAGGAGCAGTTCTTC.

Notes on this clonotype: In this CDR3 the conserved last residue, phenylalanine or tryptophan, is missing, so a read error is likely. This chain joins TRBV7-9 and TRBJ2-3; the D call may be TRBD1 or TRBD2 (5 bases each). There are 13 residues in the CDR3. Germline loops: CDR1 SEHNR, CDR2 FQNEAQ (reference sequence). CDR3: CASRDGGTDRQYL. In DNA, the CDR3 is TGTGCCAGCAGGGATGGGGGAACAGATAGGCAGTATTTG.

This chain uses TRBV7-8 with TRBJ2-7, with TRBD2 identical over 7 bases. This CDR3 contains 14 residues. With 5 bases clipped from V and 9 bases from J, the junction kept 13 bases outside the gene matches. Germline CDR1 SGHVS, CDR2 FQNEAQ. The chain's CDR3 is CASSVPGGPDTQYF. The CDR3 DNA is TGTGCCAGCAGCGTCCCGGGAGGTCCCGATACGCAGTACTTC.

The rearrangement joins TRBV7-2 to TRBJ1-2; 10 positions agree with TRBD1. The CDR3 sequence is 15 residues long. The V gene's germline CDR1 is SGHTA and CDR2 FQGNSA. V trimming: 5 bases; J trimming: 4 bases; junction bases outside the gene matches: 7. In nucleotides, the CDR3 is TGTGCCAGCAGCCCAGAAGGGACAGGGGCCTATGGCTACACCTTC. It yields the protein CASSPEGTGAYGYTF.

This clonotype has only one observation. The CDR3 does not close with the conserved phenylalanine or tryptophan, likely indicating a read error. The limits of the CDR3 on the DNA are not certain, so only TCRdb's listed CDR3 is given. This chain uses TRBV7-8 with TRBJ2-3. The CDR3 has 13 amino acids, counting both end residues. Germline assignment: CDR1 SGHVS and CDR2 FQNEAQ. CDR3 loop: CASSFHPDGTQFS.

The sample holds many counts of this clonotype. This chain links TRBV27 with TRBJ2-7; 9 bases line up with TRBD2. Germline V gene lookup returns CDR1 MNHEY and CDR2 SMNVEV (reference sequence). With V trimmed by 6 bases and J by 7 bases, 10 bases remained unmatched. This CDR3 contains 14 residues. Written as DNA, the CDR3 is TGTGCCAGCAGACCTTTCAGCGCGGGGGGGGAGCAGTACGTC. Encoded protein: CASRPFSAGGEQYV.

The gene calls are TRBV7-6 and TRBJ2-1; maybe TRBD1 (6 bases). The CDR3 has 16 residues. The V and J ends lost 5 bases and 4 bases respectively, with 18 bases between them. Per germline, CDR1 SGHVS and CDR2 FNYEAQ. The CDR3 bases are TGTGCCAGCAGCCCTAAAGGGGGACCCCTATACAATGAGCAGTTCTTC. Translated, it gives CASSPKGGPLYNEQFF.

This clonotype was recorded a few times. A read error may account for a junction end that differs from germline. The genes are TRBV5-6 and TRBJ2-5; possibly TRBD2 for D (6 bases). CDR1 SGHDT and CDR2 YYEEEE come from the germline V gene. The CDR3 extends over 14 amino acids. CDR3 sequence (DNA): TGTGCCACCAGCTGGGGCGGGGAGCAAGAGACCCAGTACTTC. Translated: CATSWGGEQETQYF.

The chain links TRBV7-8 to TRBJ2-3; D is unclear. Trimming pared 3 bases from V and 6 bases from J, leaving 13 bases between. The CDR3 is made up of 14 amino acids. Germline-derived CDR1 and CDR2 are SGHVS and FQNEAQ. The DNA for the CDR3 is TGTGCCAGCAGCTTTCAGCGAGATCCCGATACGCAGTATTTT. It yields the protein CASSFQRDPDTQYF.

In this sample, this clonotype turned up once. Since the CDR3 does not end with the conserved phenylalanine or tryptophan, this likely comes from a read error. Because the CDR3's place on the DNA is in doubt, the DNA is left out and the CDR3 is given as listed by TCRdb. The genes are TRBV7-2 and TRBJ2-3; the D segment call TRBD2 is taken from the table without a DNA check. The germline gives CDR1 SGHTA, CDR2 FQGNSA. The CDR3 is 13 amino acids in total, end residues counted. The chain's CDR3 is CASSVVGKRGWGR.

V gene TRBV7-2 combines with J gene TRBJ2-1; maybe TRBD2 (7 bases). Germline CDR1 is SGHTA and CDR2 is FQGNSA. There are 16 residues in the CDR3. The ends were cut back, 1 base at V and 10 bases at J, with 20 bases in the middle. The CDR3 DNA sequence: TGTGCCAGCAGCTTAGTAGGGGGGGGGGGAGCCTACGAGCAGTTCTTC. As protein: CASSLVGGGGAYEQFF. Combining the CDR3 with reference TRBV7-2 and TRBJ2-1 gives the whole variable domain GAGVSQSPSNKVTEKGKDVELRCDPISGHTALYWYRQSLGQGLEFLIYFQGNSAPDKSGLPSDRFSAERTGGSVSTLTIQRTQQEDSAVYLCASSLVGGGGAYEQFFGPGTRLTVL.

This clonotype was counted once. This rearrangement joins TRBV11-1 to TRBJ2-1; D tentatively reads TRBD1 or TRBD2 (6 bases each). The CDR3 contains 16 residues. The V and J ends lost 5 bases and 8 bases respectively, with 22 bases between them. Germline CDR1 SGHAT, CDR2 FQDESV (reference sequence). CDR3 sequence reads: CASSGRKLGGSDEQFF. The CDR3 region has the DNA TGTGCCAGCAGCGGCAGGAAACTAGGGGGGAGCGATGAGCAGTTCTTC.

This clonotype showed up just once. The CDR3 carries no conserved terminal phenylalanine or tryptophan, so it likely arises from a read error. It is unclear where the CDR3 begins or ends on the DNA, so no DNA is shown, and the CDR3 is as TCRdb lists it. The CDR3 protein is CASSVTGSPTSST. This rearrangement joins TRBV7-2 to TRBJ2-3; the table's D gene call, TRBD1, was not cross checked with the DNA. Germline-derived CDR1 and CDR2 are SGHTA and FQGNSA. The CDR3 length equals 13 residues, ends included.

For this clonotype: The missing conserved phenylalanine or tryptophan at the end of this CDR3 makes a read error likely. The DNA is left out, because the CDR3 cannot be placed on it with certainty; the CDR3 is given as TCRdb lists it. CDR3 residues: CASSPSHYEQYFG. V gene TRBV7-9 combines with J gene TRBJ2-3; the table's D call, TRBD2, has no DNA check behind it. CDR1 is SEHNR and CDR2 is FQNEAQ in the germline V gene (reference sequence). The CDR3 region is 13 residues in length, termini included.

This clonotype has only one observation. J is TRBJ2-4 and V is TRBV20-1; 9 bases are a match to TRBD1. CDR1 and CDR2 (germline): DFQATT, SNEGSKA (reference sequence). The CDR3 totals 14 residues. J was trimmed by 4 bases and V by 6 bases; bases with no gene match: 7. The CDR3 loop is CSARTGAGKNIQYF. For the CDR3, the DNA is TGCAGTGCGAGGACAGGGGCTGGGAAAAACATTCAGTACTTC.

The V call is TRBV11-2, the J call TRBJ2-7; D is perhaps TRBD2 (5 bases). Trimming removed 8 bases at V and 3 bases at J, with 20 bases between. The CDR3 has 15 residues. The germline CDR1 and CDR2 sequences are SGHAT and FQNNGV. In DNA, the CDR3 is TGTGCCAGCGCCGGGCCTAGCTCCCTACTCTACGAGCAGTACTTC. This gives the protein CASAGPSSLLYEQYF.

Of note for this clonotype: Here the CDR3 omits its conserved ending phenylalanine or tryptophan, so a read error is the likely source. The limits of the CDR3 on the DNA are not certain, so only TCRdb's listed CDR3 is given. V usage is TRBV2 and J usage is TRBJ2-5; no check of the table's D call, TRBD1, against the DNA was made. The CDR3 spans 14 residues, counting both ends. Germline V gene sequence: CDR1 SNHLY, CDR2 FYNNEI. CDR3: CASGGGATDTQHFG.

J is TRBJ2-3 and V is TRBV5-5, with D uncertain. The CDR3 runs to 14 residues. V gave up 2 bases and J gave up 6 bases, with 13 bases separating them. The germline CDR1 and CDR2 sequences are SGHKS and YYEKEE (reference sequence). The chain's CDR3 is CASSLGASPDTQYF. CDR3 nucleotides: TGTGCCAGCAGCTTAGGCGCCAGTCCCGATACGCAGTATTTT.